This T cell receptor (beta chain) is from a study of blood T cell repertoires in COVID-19. Study summary: Samples representing acute and convalescent COVID-19 were sourced from the United States, Italy and Spain.

The CDR3 consists of 15 residues. Germline V gene sequence: CDR1 LGHDT, CDR2 YNNKEL (reference sequence). The V and J ends lost 4 bases and 4 bases respectively, with 11 bases between them. Participant age was roughly 18 to 95 years, and participants resided in fewer than 30 US areas. Membership in each cohort depended on participant-reported clinical history. In the original analysis: Reference gene primers were amplified, and this amplification served to estimate nucleated cell counts. The table came from immunoSEQ multiplex PCR; TCRdb's copy has only in-frame clones and leaves some out. The V and J calls and clone size come from that table; D and trimming were worked out from the DNA. The table lists a few hundred thousand clones, approximately 90% of them singletons.

The TCR comes from a man aged 25 to 40 who had recovered from COVID-19. This chain uses TRBV3-1 (or the pseudogene TRBV3-2) with TRBJ2-6, with a weak D call TRBD1 (5 bases). Sequenced material: PBMCs or T cells enriched from blood (not recorded which). In DNA, the CDR3 is TGTGCCAGCAGCCTAGACAGTTCCGGGGCCAACGTCCTGACTTTC. The encoded protein is CASSLDSSGANVLTF.